This is a list of T cell receptor beta chains from one sample in a study of cytomegalovirus exposure and HLA in healthy donors. Produced via immunoSEQ multiplex PCR; TCRdb's table is partial and in-frame only. The table has nearly 110,000 clones, approximately 71% seen once. Sequences were obtained from PBMCs. The source is a man aged 40-49 years in good health and CMV-seronegative. Each CDR3 is given with its conserved first and last residue.

V gene	CDR3 protein
TRBV7-2	CASSSESTDTQYF
TRBV29-1	CSVRWTDFNTEAFF
TRBV4-1	CASSPTRRGGLYEQYF
TRBV5-1	CASSLSSLAGGPQETQYF
TRBV5-5	CASSLIGGDTEAFF
TRBV28	CASGRTGDGNTIYF
TRBV11-2	CASSLVDRGYGYTF
TRBV11-2	CASSPSRGPSYEQYF
TRBV18	CASSGGQGQETQYF
TRBV7-3	CASSLSPSGITDTQYF
TRBV2	CASSGGQGSTTNTEAFF
TRBV6-5	CASRVAGLQFF
TRBV27	CASRNGLYNEQFF
TRBV12-5	CASGPGQGENEQYF
TRBV11-2	CASSLDARQETQYF
TRBV19	CASKQQQQRTEAFF
TRBV2	CASRRQGVNTEAFF
TRBV4-1	CASSQDLARGNTEAFF
TRBV19	CASCPTGLGRYGYTF
TRBV10-2	CASSESGYGEEAFF
TRBV9	CASSPGTSGVTYEQYF
TRBV10-2	CASIERGGGNEQFF
TRBV6-5	CASRPPITTGELFF
TRBV6-1	CASNRDGSYNEQFF
TRBV2	CATLLDRVNTGELFF
TRBV7-6	CASSLAGGGLLDEQYF
TRBV4-1	CASSLLGLGGGPAELFF
TRBV11-2	CASSFGTGGHEQYF
TRBV7-3	CASSLQEDTEAFF
TRBV7-9	CASSSGLSQETQYF
TRBV4-2	CASSQPPQGGPDTQYF
TRBV11-2	CASSQFRGSTDTQYF
TRBV28	CASMAAGFRNEQYF
TRBV10-3	CAISESEVGETQYF
TRBV6-1	CASSPSGINGNTIYF
TRBV19	CASRTQGGGGIDSPLHF
TRBV6-6	CASSWGQGFGYTF
TRBV4-1	CASSLGEGAGNEQFF
TRBV18	CASSLRESNYGYTF
TRBV5-1	CASSVGAGGLRCEQFF